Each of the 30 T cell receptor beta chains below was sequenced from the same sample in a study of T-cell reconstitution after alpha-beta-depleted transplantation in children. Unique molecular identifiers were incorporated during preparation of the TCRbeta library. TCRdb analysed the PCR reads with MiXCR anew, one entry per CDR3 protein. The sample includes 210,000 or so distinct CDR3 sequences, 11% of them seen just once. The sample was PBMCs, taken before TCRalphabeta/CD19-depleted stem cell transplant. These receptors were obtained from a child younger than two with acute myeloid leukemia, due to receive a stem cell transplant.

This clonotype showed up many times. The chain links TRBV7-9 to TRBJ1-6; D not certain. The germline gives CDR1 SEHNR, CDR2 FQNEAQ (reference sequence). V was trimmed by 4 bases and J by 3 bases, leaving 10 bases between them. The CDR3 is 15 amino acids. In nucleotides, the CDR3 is TGTGCCAGCAGCTCGGACCTTCTCTATAATTCACCCCTCCACTTT. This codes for CASSSDLLYNSPLHF. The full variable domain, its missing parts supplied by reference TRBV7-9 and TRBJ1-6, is DTGVSQNPRHKITKRGQNVTFRCDPISEHNRLYWYRQTLGQGPEFLTYFQNEAQLEKSRLLSDRFSAERPKGSFSTLEIQRTEQGDSAMYLCASSSDLLYNSPLHFGNGTRLTVT.

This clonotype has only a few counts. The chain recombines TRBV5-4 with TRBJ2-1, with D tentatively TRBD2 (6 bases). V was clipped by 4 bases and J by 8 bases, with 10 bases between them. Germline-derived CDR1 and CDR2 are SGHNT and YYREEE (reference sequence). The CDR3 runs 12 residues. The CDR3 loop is CASSKGLDEQFF. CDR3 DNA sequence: TGTGCCAGCAGCAAGGGACTGGATGAGCAGTTCTTC.

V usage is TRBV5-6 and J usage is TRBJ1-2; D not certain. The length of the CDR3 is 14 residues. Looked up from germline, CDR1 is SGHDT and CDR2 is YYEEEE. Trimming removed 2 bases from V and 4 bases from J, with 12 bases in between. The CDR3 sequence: CASSFFQLFYGYTF. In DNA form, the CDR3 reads TGTGCCAGCAGCTTTTTCCAGTTATTCTATGGCTACACCTTC.

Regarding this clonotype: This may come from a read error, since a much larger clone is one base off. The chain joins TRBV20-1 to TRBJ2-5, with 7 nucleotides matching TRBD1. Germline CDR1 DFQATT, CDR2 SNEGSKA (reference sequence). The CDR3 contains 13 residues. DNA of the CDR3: TGCAGTGCTAGGACAGGGCCGAAAGAGACCCTGTACTTC. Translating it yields CSARTGPKETLYF.

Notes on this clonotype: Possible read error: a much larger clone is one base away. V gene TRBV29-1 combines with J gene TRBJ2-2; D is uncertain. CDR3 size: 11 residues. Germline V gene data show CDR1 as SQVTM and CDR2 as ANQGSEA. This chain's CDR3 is CSVQTTRELFF. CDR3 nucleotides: TGCAGCGTACAGACCACCAGGGAGCTGTTTTTT.

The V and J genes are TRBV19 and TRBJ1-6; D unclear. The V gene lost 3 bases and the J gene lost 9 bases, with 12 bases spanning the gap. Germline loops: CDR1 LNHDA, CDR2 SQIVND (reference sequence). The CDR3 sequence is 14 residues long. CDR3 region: CASSIAGESSPLHF. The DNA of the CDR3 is TGTGCCAGTAGTATCGCCGGGGAAAGTTCACCCCTCCACTTT.

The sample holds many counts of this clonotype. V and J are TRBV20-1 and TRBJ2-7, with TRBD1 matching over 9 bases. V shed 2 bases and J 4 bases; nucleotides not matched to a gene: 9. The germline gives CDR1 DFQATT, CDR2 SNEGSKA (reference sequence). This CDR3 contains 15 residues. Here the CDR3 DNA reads TGCAGTGCTAGACGGGTGGGACAGGGTCGGTACGAGCAGTACTTC. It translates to CSARRVGQGRYEQYF.

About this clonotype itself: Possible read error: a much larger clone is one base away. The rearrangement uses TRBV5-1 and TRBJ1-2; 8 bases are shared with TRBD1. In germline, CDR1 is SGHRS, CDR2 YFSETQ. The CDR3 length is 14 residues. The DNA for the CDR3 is TGCGCCAGCAGTACCGGGACAGGAGGCTATGGCGACACCTTC. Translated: CASSTGTGGYGDTF.

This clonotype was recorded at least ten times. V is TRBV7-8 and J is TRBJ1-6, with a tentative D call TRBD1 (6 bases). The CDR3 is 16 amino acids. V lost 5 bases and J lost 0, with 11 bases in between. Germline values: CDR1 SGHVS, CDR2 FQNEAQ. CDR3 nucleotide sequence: TGTGCCAGCAGCCCCATGACAGGCTCCTATAATTCACCCCTCCACTTT. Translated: CASSPMTGSYNSPLHF. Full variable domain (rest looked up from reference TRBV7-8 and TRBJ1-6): GAGVSQSPRYKVAKRGQDVALRCDPISGHVSLFWYQQALGQGPEFLTYFQNEAQLDKSGLPSDRFFAERPEGSVSTLKIQRTQQEDSAVYLCASSPMTGSYNSPLHFGNGTRLTVT.

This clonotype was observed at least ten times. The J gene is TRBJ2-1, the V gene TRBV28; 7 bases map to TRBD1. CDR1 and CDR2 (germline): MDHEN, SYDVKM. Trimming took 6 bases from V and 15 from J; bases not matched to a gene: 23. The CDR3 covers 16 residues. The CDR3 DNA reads TGTGCCAGCAGCCGAATCCGGGACAGCACTACGATGAGCAGGTTCTTC. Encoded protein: CASSRIRDSTTMSRFF.

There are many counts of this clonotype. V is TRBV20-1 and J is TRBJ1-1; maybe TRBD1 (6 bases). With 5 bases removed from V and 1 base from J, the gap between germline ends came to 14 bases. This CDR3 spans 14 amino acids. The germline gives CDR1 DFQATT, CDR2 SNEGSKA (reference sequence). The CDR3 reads CSAPKGGGNTEAFF. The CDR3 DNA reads TGCAGTGCTCCGAAGGGGGGCGGGAACACTGAAGCTTTCTTT.

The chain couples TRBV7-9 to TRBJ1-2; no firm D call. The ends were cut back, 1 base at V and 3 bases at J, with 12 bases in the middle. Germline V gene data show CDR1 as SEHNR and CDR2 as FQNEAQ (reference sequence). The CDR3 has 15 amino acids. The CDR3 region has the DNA TGTGCCAGCAGCTTAGGAGGAGGGCGGTACTATGGCTACACCTTC. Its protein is CASSLGGGRYYGYTF. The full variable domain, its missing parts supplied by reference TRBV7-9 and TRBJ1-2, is DTGVSQNPRHKITKRGQNVTFRCDPISEHNRLYWYRQTLGQGPEFLTYFQNEAQLEKSRLLSDRFSAERPKGSFSTLEIQRTEQGDSAMYLCASSLGGGRYYGYTFGSGTRLTVV.

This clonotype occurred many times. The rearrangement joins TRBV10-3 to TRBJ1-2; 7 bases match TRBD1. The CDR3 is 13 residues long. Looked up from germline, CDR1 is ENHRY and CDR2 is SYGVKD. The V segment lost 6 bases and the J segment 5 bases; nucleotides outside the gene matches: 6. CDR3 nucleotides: TGTGCCATCAGAAGAGACAGGGAGTATGGCTACACCTTC. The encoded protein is CAIRRDREYGYTF.

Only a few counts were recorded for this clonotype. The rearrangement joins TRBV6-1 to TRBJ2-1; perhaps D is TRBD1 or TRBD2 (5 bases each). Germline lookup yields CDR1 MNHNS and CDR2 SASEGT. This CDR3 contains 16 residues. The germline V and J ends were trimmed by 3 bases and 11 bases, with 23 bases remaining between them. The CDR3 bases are TGTGCCAGCAGTGACCGCCCGGGACCAGGGACGGGGAAGCAGTTCTTC. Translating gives CASSDRPGPGTGKQFF.

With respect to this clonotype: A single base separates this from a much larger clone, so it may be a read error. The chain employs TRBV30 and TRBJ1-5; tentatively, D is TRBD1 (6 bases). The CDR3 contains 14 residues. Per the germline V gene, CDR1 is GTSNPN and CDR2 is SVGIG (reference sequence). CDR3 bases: TGTGCCTGGAGTGGGGGACACGGAAATCAGCCCCGGCATTTT. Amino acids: CAWSGGHGNQPRHF.

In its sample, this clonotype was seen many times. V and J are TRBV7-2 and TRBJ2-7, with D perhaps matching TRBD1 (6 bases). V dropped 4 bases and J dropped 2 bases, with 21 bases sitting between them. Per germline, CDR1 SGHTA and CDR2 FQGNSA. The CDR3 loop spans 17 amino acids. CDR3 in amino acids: CASSSAPPGQPPYEQYF. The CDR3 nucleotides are TGTGCCAGCAGCTCAGCCCCCCCGGGACAACCACCCTACGAGCAGTACTTC.

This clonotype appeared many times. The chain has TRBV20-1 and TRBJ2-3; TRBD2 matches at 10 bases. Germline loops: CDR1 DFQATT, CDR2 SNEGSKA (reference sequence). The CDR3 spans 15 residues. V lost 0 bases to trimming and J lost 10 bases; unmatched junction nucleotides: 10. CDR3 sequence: CSARDASGSVNAQYF. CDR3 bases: TGCAGTGCTAGAGATGCTAGCGGGAGTGTAAATGCGCAGTATTTT.

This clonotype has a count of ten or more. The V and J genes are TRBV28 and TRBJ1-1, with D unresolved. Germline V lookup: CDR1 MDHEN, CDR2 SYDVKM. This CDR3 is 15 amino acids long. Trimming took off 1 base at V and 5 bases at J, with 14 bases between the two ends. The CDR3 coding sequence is TGTGCCAGCAGTTTATCTAGAGGGTGGAGGACTGAAGCTTTCTTT. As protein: CASSLSRGWRTEAFF.

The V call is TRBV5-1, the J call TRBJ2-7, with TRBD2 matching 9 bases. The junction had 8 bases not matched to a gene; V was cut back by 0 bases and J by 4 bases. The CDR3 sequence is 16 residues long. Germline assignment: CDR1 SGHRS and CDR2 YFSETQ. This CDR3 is CASSLEPSGRQYEQYF. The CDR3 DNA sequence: TGCGCCAGCAGCTTGGAACCAAGCGGGAGGCAATACGAGCAGTACTTC.

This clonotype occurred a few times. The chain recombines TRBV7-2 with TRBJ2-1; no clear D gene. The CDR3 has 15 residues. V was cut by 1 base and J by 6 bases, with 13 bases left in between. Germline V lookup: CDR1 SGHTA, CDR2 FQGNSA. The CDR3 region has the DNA TGTGCCAGCAGCTTAGGGCTGGCTCGCGCCAATGAGCAGTTCTTC. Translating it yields CASSLGLARANEQFF.

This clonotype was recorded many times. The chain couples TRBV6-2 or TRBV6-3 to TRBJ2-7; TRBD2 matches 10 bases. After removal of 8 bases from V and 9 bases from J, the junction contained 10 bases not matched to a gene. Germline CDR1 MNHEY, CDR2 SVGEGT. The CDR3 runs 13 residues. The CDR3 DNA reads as TGTGCCAGCTTGGCTAGCGGGAGATCTTGGCAGTACTTC. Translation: CASLASGRSWQYF.

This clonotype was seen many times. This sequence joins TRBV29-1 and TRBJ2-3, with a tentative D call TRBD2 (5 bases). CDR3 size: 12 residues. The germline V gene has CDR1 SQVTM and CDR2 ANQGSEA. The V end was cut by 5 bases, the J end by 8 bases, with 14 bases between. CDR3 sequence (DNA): TGCAGCGTTCTTCCTAGCTTAGCTACGCAGTATTTT. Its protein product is CSVLPSLATQYF.

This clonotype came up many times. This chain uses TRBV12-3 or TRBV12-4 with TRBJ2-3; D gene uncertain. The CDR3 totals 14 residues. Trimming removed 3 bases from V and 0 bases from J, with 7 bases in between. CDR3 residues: CASSFGVSTDTQYF. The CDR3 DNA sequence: TGTGCCAGCAGTTTCGGCGTGAGCACAGATACGCAGTATTTT.

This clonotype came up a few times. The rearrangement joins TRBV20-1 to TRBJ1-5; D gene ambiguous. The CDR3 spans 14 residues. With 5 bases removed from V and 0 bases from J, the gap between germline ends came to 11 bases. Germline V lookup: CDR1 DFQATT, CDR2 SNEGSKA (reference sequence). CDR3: CSALVSVSNQPQHF. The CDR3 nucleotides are TGCAGTGCTCTGGTTTCCGTTAGCAATCAGCCCCAGCATTTT.

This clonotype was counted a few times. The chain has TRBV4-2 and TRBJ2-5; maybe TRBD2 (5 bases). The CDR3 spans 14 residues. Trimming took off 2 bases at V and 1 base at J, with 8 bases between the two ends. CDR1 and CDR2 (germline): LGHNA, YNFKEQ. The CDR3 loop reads CASSQPTTQETQYF. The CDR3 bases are TGTGCCAGCAGCCAACCGACTACCCAAGAGACCCAGTACTTC.

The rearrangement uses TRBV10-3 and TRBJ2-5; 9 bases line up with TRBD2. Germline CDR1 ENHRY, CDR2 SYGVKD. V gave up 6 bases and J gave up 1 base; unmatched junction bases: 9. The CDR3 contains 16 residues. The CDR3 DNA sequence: TGTGCCATCAGCCCCGGGGCGGGGGGGAGCCAAGAGACCCAGTACTTC. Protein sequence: CAISPGAGGSQETQYF.

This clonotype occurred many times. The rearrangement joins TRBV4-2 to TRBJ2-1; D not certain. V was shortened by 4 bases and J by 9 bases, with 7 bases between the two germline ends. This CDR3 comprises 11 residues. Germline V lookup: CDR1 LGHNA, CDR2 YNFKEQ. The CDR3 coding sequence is TGTGCCAGCAGCCTTAGCTCTGAGCAGTTCTTC. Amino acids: CASSLSSEQFF.

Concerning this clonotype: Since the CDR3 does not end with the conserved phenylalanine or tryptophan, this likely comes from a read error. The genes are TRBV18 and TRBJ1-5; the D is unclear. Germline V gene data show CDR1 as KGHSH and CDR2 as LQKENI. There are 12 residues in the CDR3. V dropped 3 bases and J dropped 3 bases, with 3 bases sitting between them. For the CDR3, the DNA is TGTGCCAGCTCACCGGTCAATCAGCCCCAGCATCTT. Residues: CASSPVNQPQHL.

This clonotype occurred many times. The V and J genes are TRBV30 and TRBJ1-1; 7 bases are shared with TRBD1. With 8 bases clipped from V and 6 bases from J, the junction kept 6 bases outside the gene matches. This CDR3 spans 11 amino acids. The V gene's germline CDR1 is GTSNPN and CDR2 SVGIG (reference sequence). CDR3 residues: CARNRGPEAFF. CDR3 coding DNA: TGTGCCCGTAACAGGGGTCCTGAAGCTTTCTTT.

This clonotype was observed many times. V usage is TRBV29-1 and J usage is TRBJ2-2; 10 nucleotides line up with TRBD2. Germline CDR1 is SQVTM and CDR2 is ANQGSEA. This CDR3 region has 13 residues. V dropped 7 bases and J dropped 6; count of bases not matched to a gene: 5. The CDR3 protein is CSASGRGSGELFF. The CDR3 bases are TGCAGCGCTAGCGGGAGAGGGTCCGGGGAGCTGTTTTTT.